The rows below give T cell receptor beta chains drawn from one sample of a study of T-cell memory formation after mild COVID-19. TCRdb recomputed calls from the 5' RACE reads with MiXCR, one row per CDR3 protein. The sample has some 290,000 distinct CDR3 sequences; around 16% are singletons. The sequenced sample consisted of PBMCs or a T cell subset sorted from them (not recorded which). Receptors originate from a young man who had mild COVID-19 (a few samples of this study predate the infection). Cell type and time point are not known. The CDR3 runs from the conserved cysteine through the conserved F or W. The D gene is left open where the match is weak. Where a row states a size, it is once, few, many or the class of an expanded clone; other rows omit it.

v_gene	j_gene	d_gene	abundance	CDR3aa	CDR3nt
TRBV18	TRBJ1-5	TRBD1	NA	CASSPDRGASNQPQHF	TGTGCCAGCTCACCGGACAGGGGAGCTAGCAATCAGCCCCAGCATTTT
TRBV7-9	TRBJ1-1	NA	few	CASSHIPRGGPEAFF	TGTGCCAGCAGCCATATCCCACGGGGGGGCCCTGAAGCTTTCTTT
TRBV29-1	TRBJ1-2	NA	NA	CSVVGAVNNYGYTF	TGCAGCGTTGTCGGGGCAGTGAATAACTATGGCTACACCTTC
TRBV29-1	TRBJ2-5	TRBD1	few	CSGATGSQETQYF	TGCAGCGGAGCGACAGGGAGCCAAGAGACCCAGTACTTC
TRBV7-2	TRBJ2-3	TRBD1	few	CASSQRTGGITDTQYF	TGTGCCAGCAGCCAAAGGACAGGGGGTATAACAGATACGCAGTATTTT
TRBV4-1	TRBJ2-1	TRBD1	few	CASSHWTGDPYNEQFF	TGCGCCAGCAGCCATTGGACAGGGGACCCCTACAATGAGCAGTTCTTC
TRBV7-2	TRBJ2-1	TRBD1	many	CASSPGTGAYNEQFF	TGTGCCAGCAGCCCAGGGACAGGGGCCTACAATGAGCAGTTCTTC
TRBV9	TRBJ2-5	NA	few	CASSVAWGYQETQYF	TGTGCCAGCAGCGTAGCTTGGGGGTACCAAGAGACCCAGTACTTC
TRBV12-3/TRBV12-4	TRBJ2-1	NA	NA	CASGSHQFF	TGTGCCAGCGGTTCCCACCAGTTCTTC
TRBV12-3/TRBV12-4	TRBJ2-7	TRBD1	many	CASSARWSQGVYEQYF	TGTGCCAGCAGTGCCCGATGGTCACAGGGGGTTTACGAGCAGTACTTC
TRBV14	TRBJ2-1	TRBD2	NA	CASSPLAGSHNEQFF	TGTGCCAGCAGCCCGCTAGCGGGGAGCCACAATGAGCAGTTCTTC
TRBV29-1	TRBJ2-7	NA	NA	CSVEDTGSSYEQYF	TGCAGCGTTGAAGACACGGGTAGCTCTTACGAGCAGTACTTC
TRBV5-1	TRBJ2-5	NA	many	CASTQGWGLETQYF	TGCGCCAGCACCCAAGGGTGGGGGTTAGAGACCCAGTACTTC
TRBV12-3/TRBV12-4	TRBJ1-4	NA	NA	CASSPGGSTNEKLFF	TGTGCCAGCAGTCCCGGCGGCAGTACTAATGAAAAACTGTTTTTT
TRBV29-1	TRBJ2-1	NA	NA	CSVPPKGVGEQFF	TGCAGCGTCCCGCCAAAGGGGGTTGGTGAGCAGTTCTTC
TRBV20-1	TRBJ2-5	TRBD1	NA	CSARDVAGGSWETQYF	TGCAGTGCTAGAGATGTCGCAGGGGGCTCGTGGGAGACCCAGTACTTC
TRBV7-9	TRBJ2-7	NA	few	CASSSGHTYEQYF	TGTGCCAGCAGCTCCGGACATACCTACGAGCAGTACTTC
TRBV4-1	TRBJ1-6	NA	few	CASSQEVRGAALHF	TGCGCCAGCAGCCAAGAGGTCCGGGGAGCAGCCCTCCACTTT
TRBV12-5	TRBJ2-5	NA	few	CASGPPGSRETQYF	TGTGCTAGTGGTCCCCCCGGCTCACGAGAGACCCAGTACTTC
TRBV5-1	TRBJ2-7	NA	many	CASSLAFFGASYEQYF	TGCGCCAGCAGCTTGGCGTTCTTCGGGGCCTCCTACGAGCAGTACTTC